This T cell receptor beta chain stems from a study of CD8 T cells in Susac syndrome. Reverse transcription of about 0.5 to 1 ug RNA used random hexamers. The immunoSEQ assay covered 54 Vbeta and 13 Jbeta segments for CDR3. TCRdb re-called the immunoSEQ multiplex PCR reads through MiXCR, storing one row per CDR3 protein. The sample yields hundreds of thousands of distinct CDR3 sequences, 85% to 90% seen once. Each multiple sclerosis control was a treatment-naive patient with relapsing-remitting disease that was either stable or active. Negative isolation yielded CD4+ and CD8+ T cells, and FACS enriched TEMRA cells. Germline assignment: CDR1 SGHVS and CDR2 FQNEAQ. V trimming: 3 bases; J trimming: 6 bases; junction bases outside the gene matches: 14. The CDR3 covers 17 residues.

Input material: CD8+ T cells from PBMCs. This TCR derives from a human donor with multiple sclerosis. The chain has TRBV7-8 and TRBJ2-7, with TRBD2 matching 10 bases. CDR3 sequence reads: CASSLDPIAGGSSEQYF. CDR3 sequence (DNA): TGTGCCAGCAGCTTGGATCCAATAGCGGGAGGAAGTAGCGAGCAGTACTTC.